The clone carrying this TCR beta chain was seen a handful of times. This entry comes from a study of control samples from healthy donors and cancer patients. Germline values: CDR1 SEHNR, CDR2 FQNEAQ (reference sequence). The CDR3 is made up of 12 amino acids. Trimming left V 11 bases short and J 2 bases short, with 13 bases between. TCRdb's table, derived via immunoSEQ multiplex PCR, lists solely in-frame clones and lacks some. This sample carries over 80,000 clones, around 91% of them seen once, and the ten largest clones take more than 15%. The sample taken for sequencing was blood. The chain links TRBV7-9 to TRBJ2-7; D is uncertain. The sequence came from a young man in good health. As DNA, the CDR3 is TGTGCCTTGGGCGGCGGAGCCTACGAGCAGTACTTC. It translates to CALGGGAYEQYF.